The source of this TCR beta chain is a study of blood T cell repertoires in COVID-19. Across the whole study: Samples of COVID-19 (acute and convalescent) were obtained from the United States, Italy and Spain. Sample material is recorded as cDNA or gDNA derived from T cells, B-cell-depleted T cells, or PBMCs.

As originally analysed: Reference gene primer amplification yielded estimated nucleated cell counts. The data were produced by immunoSEQ multiplex PCR, yet TCRdb's version contains in-frame clones alone and is incomplete. Clonal size and the V and J genes are those of that table, whereas D and trimming came from the DNA. The sample holds about 42,000 clones, just over 85% seen once. V dropped 3 bases and J dropped 0 bases, with 12 bases sitting between them. CDR1 and CDR2 from the germline V gene are ENHRY and SYGVKD. The CDR3 is 15 amino acids. The clonotype was recovered from a man aged 70 or older with acute or convalescent COVID-19. The V gene is TRBV10-3, the J gene TRBJ2-7; no firm D call. The sequencing sample was made of peripheral blood. For the CDR3, the DNA is TGTGCCATCAGTGACCCAACGCAACTCTCCTACGAGCAGTACTTC. It is translated as CAISDPTQLSYEQYF.